The sequence of this T cell receptor beta chain was determined in a study of PD-1 blockade in classical Hodgkin lymphoma. Regarding the study as a whole: Reported findings placed baseline TCR diversity lower in newly diagnosed patients (compared with healthy donors). Diversity in CD4+ TCRs, unlike that measured in CD8+ TCRs, had risen significantly by C4D1.

The method was immunoSEQ multiplex PCR; TCRdb's version includes in-frame clones alone and lacks a portion of them. The data contain approximately 22,000 clones, roughly 76% of them seen just once; the ten biggest clones take up around 1.3%. The ends lost 1 base at V and 2 bases at J; junction bases unmatched: 5. CDR1 and CDR2 from the germline V gene are SEHNR and FQNEAQ (reference sequence). The CDR3 loop spans 16 amino acids. This clone was detected a few times. As yet, its antigen is unknown. The sample's time point: cycle 4 day 1 (C4D1), after more than 5 weeks of nivolumab. With no exception, relapse followed autologous stem cell transplantation in all patients, and brentuximab vedotin exposure varied. Investigators isolated CD4+ T cells from thawed PBMCs through magnetic negative selection.

The sample in question was CD4+ T cells from blood, obtained before the fourth cycle of nivolumab. This receptor was obtained from a human donor with classical Hodgkin lymphoma. The rearrangement joins TRBV7-9 to TRBJ1-5, with TRBD1 matching over 7 bases. CDR3 sequence reads: CASSLGQGGGNQPQHF. For the CDR3, the DNA is TGTGCCAGCAGCTTAGGACAGGGCGGCGGCAATCAGCCCCAGCATTTT.